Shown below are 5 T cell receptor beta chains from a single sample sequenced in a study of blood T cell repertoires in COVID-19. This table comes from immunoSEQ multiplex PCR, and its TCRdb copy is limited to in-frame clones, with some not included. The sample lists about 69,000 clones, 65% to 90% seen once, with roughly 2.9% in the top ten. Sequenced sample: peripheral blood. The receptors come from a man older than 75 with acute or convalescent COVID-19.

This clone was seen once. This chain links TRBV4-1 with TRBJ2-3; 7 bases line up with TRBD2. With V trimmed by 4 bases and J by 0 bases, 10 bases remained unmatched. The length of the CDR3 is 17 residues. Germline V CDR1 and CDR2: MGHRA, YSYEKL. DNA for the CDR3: TGCGCCAGCAGCCCCCGTTCAGGCGGGGGAAGCACAGATACGCAGTATTTT. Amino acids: CASSPRSGGGSTDTQYF.

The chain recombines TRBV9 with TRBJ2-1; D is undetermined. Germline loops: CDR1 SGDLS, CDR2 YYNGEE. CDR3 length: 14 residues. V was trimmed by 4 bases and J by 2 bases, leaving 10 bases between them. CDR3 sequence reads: CASSLRIAYNEQFF. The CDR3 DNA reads TGTGCCAGCAGCCTTCGAATAGCCTACAATGAGCAGTTCTTC.

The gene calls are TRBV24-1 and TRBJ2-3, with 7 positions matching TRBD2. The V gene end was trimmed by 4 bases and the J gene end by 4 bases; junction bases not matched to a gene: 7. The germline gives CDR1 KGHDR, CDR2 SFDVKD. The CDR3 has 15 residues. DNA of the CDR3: TGTGCCACCAGTGAACCGGGAGGCGGCGCAGATACGCAGTATTTT. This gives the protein CATSEPGGGADTQYF.

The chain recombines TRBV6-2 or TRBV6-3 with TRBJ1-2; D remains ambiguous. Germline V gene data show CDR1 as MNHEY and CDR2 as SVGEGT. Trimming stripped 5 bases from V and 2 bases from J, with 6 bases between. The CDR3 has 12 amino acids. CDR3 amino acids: CASSAANYGYTF. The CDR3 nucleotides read TGTGCCAGCAGTGCCGCGAACTATGGCTACACCTTC.

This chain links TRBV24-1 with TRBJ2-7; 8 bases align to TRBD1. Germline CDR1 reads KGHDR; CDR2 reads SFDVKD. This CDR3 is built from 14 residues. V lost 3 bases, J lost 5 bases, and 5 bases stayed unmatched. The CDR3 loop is CATSDGTGGNEQYF. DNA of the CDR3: TGTGCCACCAGTGATGGGACAGGTGGAAACGAGCAGTACTTC.